The clone carrying this T cell receptor beta chain was seen a handful of times. This CDR3 spans 13 amino acids. Germline values: CDR1 SGHRS, CDR2 YFSETQ. The germline V and J ends were trimmed by 4 bases and 8 bases, with 10 bases remaining between them. These data belong to a study of cytomegalovirus exposure and HLA in healthy donors. The PCR made use of 60 Vbeta and 13 Jbeta primers. The protocol was immunoSEQ multiplex PCR, while the TCRdb copy is restricted to in-frame clones and leaves out a portion. The sample consists of under 150,000 clones, around 86% of them appearing once. The clonotype was recovered from a man between 18 and 29 years old in good health and CMV-seronegative. The rearrangement joins TRBV5-1 to TRBJ1-6, with D maybe TRBD1 (6 bases). Sample: PBMCs. CDR3 nucleotides: TGCGCCAGCAGCCGCCACAGGGATTCACCCCTCCACTTT. It encodes CASSRHRDSPLHF.